The 11 T cell receptor beta chains below all came from one sample that was sequenced in a study of CD8+ T cells in alopecia areata listed by TCRdb under 2018. To prepare the library, the immunoSEQ multiplex PCR assay was applied. RNA was extracted from all samples and reverse transcribed into cDNA as template for TCR sequencing. TCRdb stores this immuneACCESS table with in-frame sequences only. Part of the clones is absent; in the studies checked, under half of the shortfall reflects unresolved V genes, and no reason is known for the rest. Here the sample has over 70,000 clones; approximately 72% occur a single time. The leading ten clones occupy about a quarter of the sample. The sample's time point, from its label and the paper: around 22 weeks on oral tofacitinib. The label giving this sample's treatment or condition can be read as: oral pan-JAK inhibitor, 5-10 mg twice daily. Sequences were derived from CD8+ T cells sorted from blood, sampled at week 24, from a patient treated with tofacitinib. These receptor sequences come from a human donor with alopecia areata.

The chain couples TRBV6-5 to TRBJ2-5; D is uncertain. Germline CDR1 reads MNHEY; CDR2 reads SVGAGI. This CDR3 comprises 14 residues. Trimming removed 2 bases from V and 2 bases from J, with 9 bases in between. The CDR3 region has the DNA TGTGCCAGCAGTTACCGTGACAAGCAAGAGACCCAGTACTTC. This translates into CASSYRDKQETQYF.

This clone turned up a few times. The rearrangement uses TRBV11-2 and TRBJ2-4; D could derive from TRBD1 or TRBD2 (5 bases each). The CDR3 contains 16 residues. V gave up 3 bases and J gave up 0 bases, with 12 bases separating them. Germline values: CDR1 SGHAT, CDR2 FQNNGV. CDR3 region: CASSLTGPGAKNIQYF. In nucleotides, the CDR3 is TGTGCCAGCAGCTTGACGGGGCCAGGAGCCAAAAACATTCAGTACTTC.

This chain links TRBV29-1 with TRBJ2-7; D is perhaps TRBD2 (5 bases). The germline CDR1 and CDR2 sequences are SQVTM and ANQGSEA. Trimming took 5 bases from V and 0 from J, leaving 11 bases between them. The length of the CDR3 is 13 residues. The CDR3 here is CSVSEGLSYEQYF. The CDR3 DNA sequence: TGCAGCGTTTCCGAGGGCCTCTCCTACGAGCAGTACTTC.

The gene calls are TRBV27 and TRBJ2-7; D ambiguous. The CDR3 sequence is 12 residues long. CDR1 and CDR2 (germline): MNHEY, SMNVEV (reference sequence). With 3 bases removed from V and 6 bases from J, the gap between germline ends came to 9 bases. The DNA of the CDR3 is TGTGCCAGCAGTTTCGGCGTCGGCGAGCAGTACTTC. This codes for CASSFGVGEQYF.

V usage is TRBV19 and J usage is TRBJ2-7; D could derive from TRBD1 or TRBD2 (5 bases each). Trimming cost V 5 bases and J 3 bases, with 11 bases left between them. The germline gives CDR1 LNHDA, CDR2 SQIVND (reference sequence). The CDR3 loop spans 13 amino acids. Here the CDR3 reads CASSLPGSYEQYF. The CDR3 DNA follows: TGTGCCAGTAGTCTACCAGGGAGCTACGAGCAGTACTTC.

The rearrangement joins TRBV4-1 to TRBJ1-2; D remains unclear. The CDR3 spans 13 residues. Trimming removed 3 bases from V and 4 bases from J, with 9 bases in between. Looked up from germline, CDR1 is MGHRA and CDR2 is YSYEKL. This chain's CDR3 is CASSQDASYGYTF. CDR3 DNA sequence: TGCGCCAGCAGCCAGGACGCCTCCTATGGCTACACCTTC.

The chain employs TRBV5-6 and TRBJ2-5; D call uncertain. This CDR3 is built from 13 residues. The germline gives CDR1 SGHDT, CDR2 YYEEEE. V lost 6 bases and J 2 bases, leaving 11 bases between the germline ends. CDR3 bases: TGTGCCAGCAAGTCCAGGCAGCAAGAGACCCAGTACTTC. This codes for CASKSRQQETQYF.

The chain uses TRBV9 and TRBJ1-6; 8 bases line up with TRBD1. The ends lost 3 bases at V and 8 bases at J; junction bases unmatched: 7. Germline-derived CDR1 and CDR2 are SGDLS and YYNGEE. There are 15 residues in the CDR3. In DNA, the CDR3 is TGTGCCAGCAGCGAAGAAGACAGGGGCTATTCACCCCTCCACTTT. Residues: CASSEEDRGYSPLHF.

The gene calls are TRBV30 and TRBJ1-2; D is unclear. The CDR3 length is 13 residues. Germline values: CDR1 GTSNPN, CDR2 SVGIG (reference sequence). V was shortened by 4 bases and J by 4 bases, with 13 bases between the two germline ends. DNA of the CDR3: TGTGCCTGGACACCCCTAGCAAGCTATGGCTACACCTTC. As protein: CAWTPLASYGYTF.

The genes are TRBV9 and TRBJ2-2; D not certain. Trimming removed 6 bases at V and 4 bases at J, with 10 bases between. The CDR3 spans 13 residues. Germline CDR1 reads SGDLS; CDR2 reads YYNGEE. The CDR3 is CASNGWGTGELFF. The CDR3, as DNA: TGTGCCAGCAACGGTTGGGGCACCGGGGAGCTGTTTTTT.

V is TRBV30 and J is TRBJ2-1; D may be TRBD2 (6 bases). The V end lost 0 bases, the J end lost 3 bases, and 15 bases lay between the germline ends. CDR1 and CDR2 from the germline V gene are GTSNPN and SVGIG (reference sequence). The CDR3 sequence is 16 residues long. The CDR3 loop is CAWSVFPPTSYNEQFF. In nucleotides, the CDR3 is TGTGCCTGGAGTGTATTCCCCCCGACTAGCTACAATGAGCAGTTCTTC. The entire variable domain, with the rest obtained from reference TRBV30 and TRBJ2-1, is as follows: SQTIHQWPATLVQPVGSPLSLECTVEGTSNPNLYWYRQAAGRGLQLLFYSVGIGQISSEVPQNLSASRPQDRQFILSSKKLLLSDSGFYLCAWSVFPPTSYNEQFFGPGTRLTVL.